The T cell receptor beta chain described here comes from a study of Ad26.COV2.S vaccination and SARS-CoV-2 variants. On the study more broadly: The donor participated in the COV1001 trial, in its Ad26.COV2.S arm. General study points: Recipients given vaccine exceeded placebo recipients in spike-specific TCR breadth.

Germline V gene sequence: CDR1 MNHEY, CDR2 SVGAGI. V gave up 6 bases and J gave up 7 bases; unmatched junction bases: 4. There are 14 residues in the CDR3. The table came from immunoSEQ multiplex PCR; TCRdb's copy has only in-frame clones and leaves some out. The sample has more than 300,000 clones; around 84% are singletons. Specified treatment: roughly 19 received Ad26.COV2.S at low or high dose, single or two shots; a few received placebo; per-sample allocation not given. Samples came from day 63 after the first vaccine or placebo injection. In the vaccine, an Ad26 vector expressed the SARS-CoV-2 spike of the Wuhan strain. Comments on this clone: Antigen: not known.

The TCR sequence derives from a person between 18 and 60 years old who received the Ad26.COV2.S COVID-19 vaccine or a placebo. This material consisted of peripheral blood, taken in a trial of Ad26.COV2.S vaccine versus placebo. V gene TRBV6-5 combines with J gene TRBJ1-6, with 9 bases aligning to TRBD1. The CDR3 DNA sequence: TGTGCCAGCAGCTGGACAGGGGTGAATTCACCCCTCCACTTT. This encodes CASSWTGVNSPLHF.